These T cell receptor beta chains were read from a single sample in a study of blood T cell repertoires in COVID-19. Assay: immunoSEQ multiplex PCR; the TCRdb copy retains only in-frame clones and omits some. The sample has roughly 150,000 clones, about 80% seen once. Sequencing was done on a sample of peripheral blood. The receptors were sampled from a man aged 60 to 69 with acute or convalescent COVID-19. The CDR3 runs from the conserved cysteine through the conserved F or W. The D gene is left open where the match is weak. For some rows the clone size is stated as once, few or many, or as a class when expanded; others skip it.

v_gene	d_gene	abundance	j_gene	CDR3nt	CDR3aa
TRBV5-6	.	few	TRBJ2-1	TGTGCCAGCAGCTTGAGTCTCCAGTCACGAGGTGAGCAGTTCTTC	CASSLSLQSRGEQFF
TRBV2	TRBD2	.	TRBJ2-3	TGTGCCAGCTCTCAAGGCGGGGGGGGGACAGATACGCAGTATTTT	CASSQGGGGTDTQYF
TRBV12-3/TRBV12-4	.	.	TRBJ2-7	TGTGCCAGCAGTTTAAGTGGCCCCTACGAGCAGTACTTC	CASSLSGPYEQYF
TRBV7-6	TRBD2	once	TRBJ2-5	TGTGCCAGCAGCTTAGGACCCCAACTCGGGGGGGAGACCCAGTACTTC	CASSLGPQLGGETQYF
TRBV2	.	.	TRBJ1-2	TGTGCCAGCAGTCCCACCAGGGTCCTCCCACGCTACACCTTC	CASSPTRVLPRYTF
TRBV15	TRBD2	.	TRBJ2-2	TGTGCCACCAGCAGAGATTATACGGGGGGGTACACCGGGGAGCTGTTTTTT	CATSRDYTGGYTGELFF
TRBV4-2	.	.	TRBJ2-2	TGTGCCAGCAGCCAAGATGCCGGGGGAGGCACCGGGGAGCTGTTTTTT	CASSQDAGGGTGELFF
TRBV6-2/TRBV6-3	.	.	TRBJ1-5	TGTGCCAGCAGTTACCCGGGGATAGGCAATCAGCCCCAGCATTTT	CASSYPGIGNQPQHF
TRBV6-2/TRBV6-3	.	.	TRBJ1-5	TGTGCCAGCAGTTACAGAGGGTATAGCAATCAGCCCCAGCATTTT	CASSYRGYSNQPQHF
TRBV7-3	.	once	TRBJ1-2	TGTGCCAGCAGCCCTTCCGGCGGGAATAACTATGGCTACACCTTC	CASSPSGGNNYGYTF
TRBV5-6	.	.	TRBJ1-5	TGTGCCAGCAGCCTGGGGCGGAGCAATCAGCCCCAGCATTTT	CASSLGRSNQPQHF
TRBV11-2	TRBD1	.	TRBJ1-2	TGTGCCAGCACCGTTCTGGACAGGGGGCGCAACTATGGCTACACCTTC	CASTVLDRGRNYGYTF
TRBV29-1	TRBD1	.	TRBJ2-1	TGCAGCGTTGGTCCAGGGGGCAATGAGCAGTTCTTC	CSVGPGGNEQFF
TRBV6-2/TRBV6-3	.	.	TRBJ2-7	TGTGCCAGCAGTTATCTCTCGAGGTACGAGCAGTACTTC	CASSYLSRYEQYF
TRBV27	TRBD1	once	TRBJ2-3	TGTGCCTGCCGGGACAGGGGGACAGATACGCAGTATTTT	CACRDRGTDTQYF
TRBV3-1/TRBV3-2	TRBD2	.	TRBJ2-1	TGTGCCAGCAGCCCGACTAGCCAGTCTTACAATGAGCAGTTCTTC	CASSPTSQSYNEQFF
TRBV3-1/TRBV3-2	TRBD1	.	TRBJ1-1	TGTGCCAGCAGCCCCGGAACAGGGGCTTCGAACACTGAAGCTTTCTTT	CASSPGTGASNTEAFF
TRBV6-1	.	once	TRBJ1-1	TGTGCCAGCAGTGACAGGGGAAGTATCACTGAAGCTTTCTTT	CASSDRGSITEAFF
TRBV6-2/TRBV6-3	.	.	TRBJ1-1	TGTGCCAGCAGTCCCCAAGCGAACACTGAAGCTTTCTTT	CASSPQANTEAFF
TRBV4-2	.	once	TRBJ1-2	TGTGCCAGCAGCCAAGATCGGTCCGGCAACTATGACTACACCTTC	CASSQDRSGNYDYTF
TRBV19	.	.	TRBJ2-6	TGTGCCAGTAGTACACAGGGCTCTGGGGCCAACGTCCTGACTTTC	CASSTQGSGANVLTF
TRBV19	.	few	TRBJ1-5	TGTGCCAGTAGTACATGGGGGGAGGATCAGCCCCAGCATTTT	CASSTWGEDQPQHF
TRBV5-6	.	.	TRBJ1-1	TGTGCCAGCAGGGGAGTAACGAACACTGAAGCTTTCTTT	CASRGVTNTEAFF
TRBV4-3	.	.	TRBJ1-1	TGCGCCAGCAGCCAAAGACAGACTTTAACTGAAGCTTTCTTT	CASSQRQTLTEAFF
TRBV7-2	.	.	TRBJ1-4	TGTGCCAGCAGCTTAGCGTCCGTTAATGAAAAACTGTTTTTT	CASSLASVNEKLFF
TRBV21-1	.	.	TRBJ1-3	TGTGCCAGCAGCAAAGAGGTAGGGAGCTCTGGAAACACCATATATTTT	CASSKEVGSSGNTIYF
TRBV20-1	.	.	TRBJ1-2	TGCAGTGCTAGTACAGCCTATGGCTACACCTTC	CSASTAYGYTF
TRBV2	.	.	TRBJ1-3	TGTGCCAGCAGTGGGGGGCATGGCAGGAGCTCTGGAAACACCATATATTTT	CASSGGHGRSSGNTIYF
TRBV7-2	.	few	TRBJ2-7	TGTGCCAGCAGCCAGAGGGGAGGCCCCTCCTACGAGCAGTACTTC	CASSQRGGPSYEQYF
TRBV9	.	.	TRBJ2-4	TGTGCCAGCAGCCCCCCGGGGGCCAAAAACATTCAGTACTTC	CASSPPGAKNIQYF
TRBV7-2	TRBD2	.	TRBJ2-2	TGTGCCAGCAGCCAACCCTATTTCGGGACTAGTAGGATGACCGGGGAGCTGTTTTTT	CASSQPYFGTSRMTGELFF
TRBV6-1	.	.	TRBJ2-1	TGTGCCAGCAGTGAAACTAGTCCTGGAATCAGTGAGCAGTTCTTC	CASSETSPGISEQFF
TRBV7-2	TRBD1	.	TRBJ2-2	TGTGCCAGCAGCTCGACAGGGAACCCCGGGGAGCTGTTTTTT	CASSSTGNPGELFF
TRBV6-5	.	few	TRBJ1-2	TGTGCCAGCACCCCTTACGGCGGGGGCTATGGCTACACCTTC	CASTPYGGGYGYTF
TRBV12-3/TRBV12-4	.	.	TRBJ1-1	TGTGCCAGCAGTTTATGGGGAGGAACTGAAGCTTTCTTT	CASSLWGGTEAFF
TRBV3-1/TRBV3-2	TRBD1	.	TRBJ1-2	TGTGCCAGCAGTGACAGGGGCAGCTATGGCTACACCTTC	CASSDRGSYGYTF
TRBV18	TRBD1	.	TRBJ2-2	TGTGCCAGCCGGCCGGGACAGGACACCGGGGAGCTGTTTTTT	CASRPGQDTGELFF
TRBV12-5	.	.	TRBJ2-1	TGTGCTAGTGGTTTCTATCGGGGGACCCTCGACAATGAGCAGTTCTTC	CASGFYRGTLDNEQFF
TRBV5-5	.	.	TRBJ2-3	TGTGCCAGCAGCCAGGCCAGGGCCTGGGGTACGCAGTATTTT	CASSQARAWGTQYF
TRBV19	.	once	TRBJ1-4	TGTGCCAGTAGACGCCCTACCGGGGCAACTAATGAAAAACTGTTTTTT	CASRRPTGATNEKLFF